Each of the 17 T cell receptor beta chains below was sequenced from the same sample in a study of somatic mutations in cytotoxic T cells in rheumatoid arthritis. Only in-frame clones appear in the TCRdb table, and some are missing; sequencing was by immunoSEQ multiplex PCR. The table records approximately 20,000 clones, more than 65% of them present only once. The specimen sequenced was CD8+ T cells sorted from blood. These receptors were obtained from a woman aged 45 to 65 in good health.

This clone was counted a single time. The V and J genes are TRBV10-3 and TRBJ2-7, with 8 bases that match TRBD2. V was clipped by 8 bases and J by 3 bases; unmatched bases: 6. Germline CDR1 and CDR2: ENHRY and SYGVKD. This CDR3 is 13 amino acids long. The CDR3 here is CAIRAGALYEQYF. DNA of the CDR3: TGTGCCATCCGAGCGGGGGCCCTCTACGAGCAGTACTTC.

This clone was detected only once. The chain employs TRBV27 and TRBJ2-1; 8 nucleotides match TRBD1. This CDR3 has 16 amino acids. Germline-derived CDR1 and CDR2 are MNHEY and SMNVEV (reference sequence). Unmatched junction bases numbered 15, after V lost 6 bases and J lost 8 bases. The CDR3 here is CASRGTGGSRLDEQFF. Written as DNA, the CDR3 is TGTGCCAGCAGGGGGACAGGCGGATCTCGTTTGGATGAGCAGTTCTTC.

This clone is a singleton in its sample. The chain uses TRBV7-9 and TRBJ1-4; TRBD1 agrees at 7 bases. In germline, CDR1 is SEHNR, CDR2 FQNEAQ (reference sequence). This CDR3 comprises 14 residues. Trimming at V came to 11 bases and at J to 8 bases, leaving 14 bases not matched to a gene. CDR3 in amino acids: CASRQGTVREKLFF. CDR3 nucleotide sequence: TGTGCCTCTCGGCAGGGGACAGTGAGGGAAAAACTGTTTTTT.

The V call is TRBV27, the J call TRBJ2-6; no clear D. The germline CDR1 and CDR2 sequences are MNHEY and SMNVEV (reference sequence). The length of the CDR3 is 16 residues. V was cut by 3 bases and J by 0 bases, with 9 bases left in between. The DNA for the CDR3 is TGTGCCAGCAGTTTGATCGGCAGCTCTGGGGCCAACGTCCTGACTTTC. Translation gives CASSLIGSSGANVLTF.

The chain employs TRBV28 and TRBJ1-5; D uncertain. The CDR3 is made up of 16 amino acids. Germline CDR1 reads MDHEN; CDR2 reads SYDVKM. The germline V and J ends were trimmed by 5 bases and 0 bases, with 14 bases remaining between them. The DNA of the CDR3 is TGTGCCAGCAGTCCGATGGACGACTATAGCAATCAGCCCCAGCATTTT. It encodes CASSPMDDYSNQPQHF.

The rearrangement joins TRBV19 to TRBJ1-4; 8 bases are a match to TRBD1. V shed 3 bases, J shed 6 bases, and the junction held 9 bases outside the gene matches. The CDR3 sequence is 16 residues long. The germline V gene encodes CDR1 LNHDA and CDR2 SQIVND (reference sequence). The CDR3, as DNA: TGTGCCAGTAGTATGGCAAACAGGGGGTCGGATGAAAAACTGTTTTTT. This translates into CASSMANRGSDEKLFF.

This clone showed up just a few times. The chain uses TRBV7-9 and TRBJ2-7, with a weak D call TRBD2 (5 bases). Trimming shortened V by 5 bases and J by 2 bases, and 16 bases separated the two germline ends. This CDR3 region has 15 residues. Germline assignment: CDR1 SEHNR and CDR2 FQNEAQ (reference sequence). CDR3 residues: CASSPSGGLAYEQYF. The CDR3 bases are TGTGCCAGCAGCCCCTCCGGAGGACTTGCCTACGAGCAGTACTTC.

Here the CDR3 reads CASSPRTGSDTQYF. The CDR3 DNA is TGTGCCAGCAGCCCGAGGACAGGCTCAGATACGCAGTATTTT. The genes are TRBV7-6 and TRBJ2-3, with 7 bases that match TRBD1. The CDR3 runs to 14 residues. V lost 5 bases and J lost 4; bases outside the gene matches: 6. The germline V gene encodes CDR1 SGHVS and CDR2 FNYEAQ.

This clone was found a few times. The rearrangement uses TRBV5-5 and TRBJ1-2; D remains unclear. The V and J ends lost 1 base and 3 bases respectively, with 10 bases between them. Germline V gene sequence: CDR1 SGHKS, CDR2 YYEKEE (reference sequence). This CDR3 has 14 residues. In DNA, the CDR3 is TGTGCCAGCAGCTTGTCAAGGGAGGACTATGGCTACACCTTC. Amino acid sequence: CASSLSREDYGYTF. Using reference TRBV5-5 and TRBJ1-2 for the parts outside the CDR3, the full variable domain is DAGVTQSPTHLIKTRGQQVTLRCSPISGHKSVSWYQQVLGQGPQFIFQYYEKEERGRGNFPDRFSARQFPNYSSELNVNALLLGDSALYLCASSLSREDYGYTFGSGTRLTVV.

The DNA for the CDR3 is TGTGCCACCAGCAGAGATCCGATCTTAGAGAGTCGTGAAGAGACCCAGTACTTC. Translating it yields CATSRDPILESREETQYF. The rearrangement joins TRBV15 to TRBJ2-5; D remains unclear. Germline CDR1 is LNHNV and CDR2 is YYDKDF (reference sequence). V was clipped by 0 bases and J by 3 bases, with 20 bases between them. The CDR3 has 18 residues. Looking up the rest from reference TRBV15 and TRBJ2-5 gives the full variable domain: DAMVIQNPRYQVTQFGKPVTLSCSQTLNHNVMYWYQQKSSQAPKLLFHYYDKDFNNEADTPDNFQSRRPNTSFCFLDIRSPGLGDTAMYLCATSRDPILESREETQYFGPGTRLLVL.

This rearrangement joins TRBV6-5 to TRBJ2-3; possible D gene TRBD1, 5 bases. The CDR3 runs 15 residues. Trimming cost V 5 bases and J 2 bases, with 14 bases left between them. Germline V gene lookup returns CDR1 MNHEY and CDR2 SVGAGI. In DNA, the CDR3 is TGTGCCAGCAGTCCGACAGTTTTCCCCACAGATACGCAGTATTTT. This sequence encodes CASSPTVFPTDTQYF.

The CDR3 coding sequence is TGTGCCAGCAGCGTTGGTGAGGATCAGCACACAGATACGCAGTATTTT. It codes for CASSVGEDQHTDTQYF. The chain is built from TRBV9 and TRBJ2-3; D not resolved. Germline V gene lookup returns CDR1 SGDLS and CDR2 YYNGEE. V lost 2 bases, J lost 2 bases, and 15 bases lay in between. CDR3 size: 16 residues.

CDR3: CASSDSSGGAEYAGELFF. The CDR3 DNA sequence: TGTGCCAGCAGTGACTCAAGCGGGGGGGCCGAGTACGCCGGGGAGCTGTTTTTT. The gene calls are TRBV6-4 and TRBJ2-2, with 10 bases aligning to TRBD2. The CDR3 totals 18 residues. CDR1 MRHNA and CDR2 SNTAGT come from the germline V gene. The V gene end was trimmed by 0 bases and the J gene end by 6 bases; junction bases not matched to a gene: 10.

V gene TRBV6-5 combines with J gene TRBJ2-2, with D unclear. This CDR3 contains 14 residues. V gave up 0 bases and J gave up 1 base, with 3 bases separating them. Germline V gene sequence: CDR1 MNHEY, CDR2 SVGAGI. For the CDR3, the DNA is TGTGCCAGCAGTTACTCCGAGAACACCGGGGAGCTGTTTTTT. Protein: CASSYSENTGELFF.

V is TRBV5-4 and J is TRBJ2-7, with 7 bases lining up with TRBD1. The CDR3 sequence is 13 residues long. Germline V gene lookup returns CDR1 SGHNT and CDR2 YYREEE (reference sequence). Trimming removed 4 bases from V and 4 bases from J; junction bases left unmatched: 5. Here the CDR3 DNA reads TGTGCCAGCAGCGCAGGACAGGCGTACGAGCAGTACTTC. It yields the protein CASSAGQAYEQYF.

This chain connects TRBV11-2 to TRBJ2-2; unclear D gene. Trimming removed 1 base at V and 4 bases at J, with 4 bases between. The V gene's germline CDR1 is SGHAT and CDR2 FQNNGV. The CDR3 is 13 residues long. CDR3 DNA sequence: TGTGCCAGCAGCTTAGTGGTCACCGGGGAGCTGTTTTTT. Translating gives CASSLVVTGELFF.

This chain uses TRBV27 with TRBJ2-7, with 9 bases that match TRBD2. Germline-derived CDR1 and CDR2 are MNHEY and SMNVEV (reference sequence). V dropped 3 bases and J dropped 5; count of bases not matched to a gene: 14. This CDR3 has 17 residues. The CDR3 region is CASSFLPGGSGSHEQYF. CDR3 nucleotide sequence: TGTGCCAGCAGTTTCCTCCCGGGGGGTAGCGGGAGCCACGAGCAGTACTTC.